This entry features one T cell receptor (beta chain) sequence. V dropped 6 bases and J dropped 5; count of bases not matched to a gene: 9. CDR1 SNHLY and CDR2 FYNNEI come from the germline V gene. The CDR3 is made up of 15 amino acids. The table came from immunoSEQ multiplex PCR; TCRdb's copy has only in-frame clones and leaves some out. The data contain about 310,000 clones, 75% to 90% of them seen just once; the ten biggest clones take up around 9.5%. The entry originates in a study of blood T cell repertoires in COVID-19. For the study at large: The United States, Italy and Spain were the sources of the acute and convalescent COVID-19 samples.

Cohorts were determined from participant-reported clinical history. Before being deemed recovered, Cohort 3 donors had two negative PCRs, clearance, or symptom resolution. V and J are TRBV2 and TRBJ2-7; 11 bases fit TRBD1. The receptor was derived from a woman aged 40-49 years who had recovered from COVID-19. Sequenced: PBMCs or T cells enriched from blood (not recorded which). The CDR3 here is CASSTGTGGLNEQYF. In DNA form, the CDR3 reads TGTGCCAGCAGCACCGGGACAGGGGGTTTGAACGAGCAGTACTTC. Based on the CDR3 plus reference TRBV2 and TRBJ2-7, the full variable domain is EPEVTQTPSHQVTQMGQEVILRCVPISNHLYFYWYRQILGQKVEFLVSFYNNEISEKSEIFDDQFSVERPDGSNFTLKIRSTKLEDSAMYFCASSTGTGGLNEQYFGPGTRLTVT.